The rows below give T cell receptor beta chains drawn from one sample of a study of T cells in Graves' hyperthyroidism and ophthalmopathy. TCRdb redid the calling of the multiplex PCR reads with MiXCR, one entry per CDR3 protein. In the table there are hundreds of thousands of distinct CDR3 sequences, about 14% of which are singletons. Source material: blood. These receptors were obtained from a woman aged 50 to 60 with Graves' ophthalmopathy. CDR3s include the opening cysteine and the closing phenylalanine or tryptophan. D genes are given only for firm matches. The size field is filled for only some rows; it gives once, few, many or a size class.

d_gene	v_gene	j_gene	abundance	CDR3aa	CDR3nt
-	TRBV24-1	TRBJ2-2	many	CATSELPGGRNTGELFF	TGTGCCACCAGTGAGTTACCAGGGGGGAGGAACACCGGGGAGCTGTTTTTT
TRBD2	TRBV20-1	TRBJ2-2	-	CSVETSGRSGTGELFF	TGCAGTGTCGAGACTAGCGGGAGAAGTGGGACCGGGGAGCTGTTTTTT
-	TRBV5-5	TRBJ1-5	-	CASSLEGVDQPQHF	TGTGCCAGCAGCTTGGAAGGGGTTGATCAGCCCCAGCATTTT
TRBD2	TRBV2	TRBJ2-7	many	CASRLREGLYEQYF	TGTGCCAGCAGGTTGCGGGAGGGCCTCTACGAGCAGTACTTC
-	TRBV18	TRBJ2-1	many	CASSPPGEAYNEQFF	TGTGCCAGCTCACCTCCTGGGGAGGCCTACAATGAGCAGTTCTTC
TRBD2	TRBV5-1	TRBJ2-1	many	CASSPTVIAGGPSNEQFF	TGCGCCAGCAGCCCGACCGTCATAGCGGGAGGGCCCAGCAATGAGCAGTTCTTC
-	TRBV2	TRBJ1-5	many	CASSEFRWQPQHF	TGTGCCAGCAGTGAATTCCGATGGCAGCCCCAGCATTTT
TRBD2	TRBV12-3/TRBV12-4	TRBJ2-7	many	CANSLTGGRDEQYF	TGTGCCAACAGTTTAACGGGGGGGCGCGACGAGCAGTACTTC
-	TRBV20-1	TRBJ1-4	many	CSARDVSSTATNEKLFF	TGCAGTGCTAGAGATGTGTCCTCTACGGCAACTAATGAAAAACTGTTTTTT
TRBD1	TRBV6-2/TRBV6-3	TRBJ1-4	-	CASSYSGTDPTNEKLFF	TGTGCCAGCAGTTACTCTGGGACAGACCCAACTAATGAAAAACTGTTTTTT
-	TRBV19	TRBJ1-5	-	CASNEGHSNQPQHF	TGTGCCAGTAATGAGGGACATAGCAATCAGCCCCAGCATTTT
TRBD2	TRBV24-1	TRBJ2-1	many	CATSDQTSGSLNEQFF	TGTGCCACCAGTGATCAGACTAGCGGGAGTTTAAATGAGCAGTTCTTC
-	TRBV24-1	TRBJ2-1	many	CATSGMQGNEQFF	TGTGCCACCAGTGGCATGCAGGGGAATGAGCAGTTCTTC
TRBD2	TRBV20-1	TRBJ2-3	once	CSASSTSGRGTDTQYF	TGCAGTGCTAGCTCGACTAGCGGGAGAGGTACAGATACGCAGTATTTT
-	TRBV6-1	TRBJ2-4	few	CASSPTKNIQYF	TGTGCCAGCAGTCCCACGAAAAACATTCAGTACTTC
TRBD2	TRBV7-2	TRBJ2-2	-	CASSLSTSGTGELFF	TGTGCCAGCAGCTTATCTACTAGCGGCACCGGGGAGCTGTTTTTT
TRBD2	TRBV10-3	TRBJ2-1	-	CAISAIAGGPFGEQFF	TGTGCCATCAGTGCAATAGCGGGAGGGCCTTTTGGTGAGCAGTTCTTC
-	TRBV6-2/TRBV6-3	TRBJ2-1	many	CASRPDGDEQFF	TGTGCCAGCAGGCCCGATGGGGATGAGCAGTTCTTC
-	TRBV20-1	TRBJ1-1	-	CSARDRGRGMVTEAFF	TGCAGTGCTAGAGATCGGGGGCGGGGGATGGTCACTGAAGCTTTCTTT
TRBD2	TRBV28	TRBJ2-2	few	CASSLVPSGPGELFF	TGTGCCAGCAGTTTGGTTCCTAGCGGCCCTGGGGAGCTGTTTTTT
-	TRBV20-1	TRBJ2-7	-	CSARDPTSAAYEQYF	TGCAGTGCTAGAGATCCGACTAGTGCCGCATACGAGCAGTACTTC
-	TRBV29-1	TRBJ1-1	many	CSVEDLRGNTEAFF	TGCAGCGTTGAAGATCTTCGGGGGAACACTGAAGCTTTCTTT
-	TRBV20-1	TRBJ2-3	many	CSASSRRGSTDTQYF	TGCAGTGCTAGTTCTAGGAGGGGCTCCACAGATACGCAGTATTTT
-	TRBV12-3/TRBV12-4	TRBJ2-3	many	CASNRRFVSRTDTQYF	TGTGCCAGCAATCGCCGATTCGTCTCGCGGACAGATACGCAGTATTTT
-	TRBV28	TRBJ1-6	-	CASSEHSSYNSPPHF	TGTGCCAGCAGTGAACACAGCTCCTATAATTCACCCCCCCACTTT
-	TRBV7-3	TRBJ1-6	-	CASSLTAPGRGSPLHF	TGTGCCAGCAGCTTAACCGCCCCAGGGAGAGGTTCACCCCTCCACTTT
TRBD2	TRBV6-1	TRBJ2-1	many	CASSEALASGSFRNGNEQFF	TGTGCCAGCAGTGAAGCGCTGGCTAGCGGGAGTTTTAGGAATGGGAATGAGCAGTTCTTC
-	TRBV19	TRBJ1-5	few	CASRGMSQPQHF	TGTGCCAGTAGGGGGATGTCACAGCCCCAGCATTTT
TRBD1	TRBV2	TRBJ2-4	few	CASHRDRANIQYF	TGTGCCAGCCACCGGGACAGGGCAAACATTCAGTACTTC
TRBD2	TRBV9	TRBJ2-7	many	CASSVDSGNQYYEQYF	TGTGCCAGCAGCGTCGATAGCGGGAACCAATACTACGAGCAGTACTTC
-	TRBV7-2	TRBJ1-2	few	CASSSQQGRGGYTF	TGTGCCAGCAGCTCCCAACAGGGAAGAGGCGGCTACACCTTC
-	TRBV28	TRBJ1-1	-	CASSLRRGENTEAFF	TGTGCCAGCAGTTTACGTCGGGGAGAGAACACTGAAGCTTTCTTT
TRBD2	TRBV5-1	TRBJ2-4	many	CASSSGLASTKNIQYF	TGCGCCAGCAGCTCCGGACTAGCCTCGACCAAAAACATTCAGTACTTC
-	TRBV7-2	TRBJ2-2	many	CASSLELVRVGELFF	TGTGCCAGCAGCTTAGAGCTAGTACGTGTCGGGGAGCTGTTTTTT
-	TRBV20-1	TRBJ2-7	many	CSARGGRDSYEQYF	TGCAGTGCTAGAGGGGGGCGGGACTCCTACGAGCAGTACTTC
-	TRBV20-1	TRBJ2-5	many	CSAAQNRVAVETQYF	TGCAGTGCTGCCCAGAACAGGGTTGCGGTGGAGACCCAGTACTTC
-	TRBV9	TRBJ2-2	-	CASSVGGPGELFF	TGTGCCAGCAGCGTAGGCGGTCCCGGGGAGCTGTTTTTT
TRBD2	TRBV28	TRBJ2-5	many	CASSLSGVETQYF	TGTGCCAGCAGTTTAAGCGGGGTGGAGACCCAGTACTTC
TRBD1	TRBV5-6	TRBJ2-7	-	CASSLVGQGFHEQYF	TGTGCCAGCAGCTTGGTGGGACAGGGCTTCCACGAGCAGTACTTC
-	TRBV3-2	TRBJ2-1	many	CASSQENSGGFYNEQFF	TGTGCCAGCAGCCAAGAAAATAGCGGGGGTTTCTACAATGAGCAGTTCTTC
TRBD2	TRBV4-1	TRBJ2-7	-	CASSQDASGRSLTYEQYF	TGCGCCAGCAGCCAAGATGCTAGCGGGAGGTCCCTCACCTACGAGCAGTACTTC
-	TRBV9	TRBJ2-1	few	CASSVEVVPTTYNEQFF	TGTGCCAGCAGCGTAGAAGTAGTCCCCACCACTTACAATGAGCAGTTCTTC
-	TRBV24-1	TRBJ2-1	many	CATSDFGLQGYNEQFF	TGTGCCACCAGTGATTTCGGTTTACAGGGCTACAATGAGCAGTTCTTC
-	TRBV30	TRBJ1-5	once	CAWSTRSNQPQHF	TGTGCCTGGAGCACCAGGAGCAATCAGCCCCAGCATTTT
TRBD2	TRBV19	TRBJ2-2	once	CASAGTSGKFGKLFF	TGTGCCAGCGCCGGGACTAGCGGGAAGTTCGGGAAGCTGTTTTTT
TRBD2	TRBV2	TRBJ2-5	once	CASSRNPGGGQETQYF	TGTGCCAGCAGTCGAAACCCGGGAGGGGGGCAAGAGACCCAGTACTTC
TRBD2	TRBV19	TRBJ2-1	few	CASSITGLADNEQFF	TGTGCCAGTAGTATCACGGGACTAGCGGACAATGAGCAGTTCTTC
-	TRBV27	TRBJ1-1	-	CASRPGGKDTEAFF	TGTGCCAGCAGACCAGGTGGGAAGGACACTGAAGCTTTCTTT
TRBD1	TRBV11-3	TRBJ1-6	many	CASSVNGQAATPLHF	TGTGCCAGCAGCGTAAACGGACAGGCTGCAACACCCCTCCACTTT
-	TRBV7-2	TRBJ2-2	many	CASSLASGTWELFF	TGTGCCAGCAGCTTAGCATCCGGGACCTGGGAGCTGTTTTTT
-	TRBV20-1	TRBJ1-3	-	CSARDQDSGNTIYF	TGCAGTGCTAGAGATCAGGACTCTGGAAACACCATATATTTT
TRBD1	TRBV7-9	TRBJ2-7	many	CASSLADRDNEQYF	TGTGCCAGCAGCTTAGCTGACAGGGACAACGAGCAGTACTTC
-	TRBV11-3	TRBJ2-1	many	CASSSRTKQFF	TGTGCCAGCAGCTCAAGGACAAAACAGTTCTTC
TRBD2	TRBV28	TRBJ2-7	many	CASSSPGLAGLLVQYF	TGTGCCAGCAGTTCACCCGGACTAGCGGGACTCTTGGTGCAGTACTTC
-	TRBV3-1	TRBJ2-5	few	CASSPGDILQETQYF	TGTGCCAGCAGCCCCGGGGACATTTTACAAGAGACCCAGTACTTC
TRBD2	TRBV9	TRBJ2-7	once	CASSAAGLAGVRSYEQYF	TGTGCCAGCAGCGCGGCGGGACTAGCGGGAGTTCGGTCCTACGAGCAGTACTTC
TRBD1	TRBV2	TRBJ1-5	many	CASSGTDENQPQHF	TGTGCCAGCTCCGGGACAGACGAAAATCAGCCCCAGCATTTT